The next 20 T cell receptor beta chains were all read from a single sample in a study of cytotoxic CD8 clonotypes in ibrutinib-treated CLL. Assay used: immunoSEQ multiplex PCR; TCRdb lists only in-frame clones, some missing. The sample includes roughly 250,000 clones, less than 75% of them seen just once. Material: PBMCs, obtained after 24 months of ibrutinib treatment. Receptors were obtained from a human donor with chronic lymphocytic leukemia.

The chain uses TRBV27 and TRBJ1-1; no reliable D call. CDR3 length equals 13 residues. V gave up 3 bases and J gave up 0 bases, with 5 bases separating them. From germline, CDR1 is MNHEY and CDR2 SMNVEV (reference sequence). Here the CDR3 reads CASSFVMNTEAFF. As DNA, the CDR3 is TGTGCCAGCAGTTTCGTGATGAACACTGAAGCTTTCTTT.

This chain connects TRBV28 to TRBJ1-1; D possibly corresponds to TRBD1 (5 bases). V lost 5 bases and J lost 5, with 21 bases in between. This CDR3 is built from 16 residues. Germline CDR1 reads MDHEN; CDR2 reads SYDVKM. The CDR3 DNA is TGTGCCAGCAGTCCCCAGTCGAGGGGAATATTGACTGAAGCTTTCTTT. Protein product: CASSPQSRGILTEAFF.

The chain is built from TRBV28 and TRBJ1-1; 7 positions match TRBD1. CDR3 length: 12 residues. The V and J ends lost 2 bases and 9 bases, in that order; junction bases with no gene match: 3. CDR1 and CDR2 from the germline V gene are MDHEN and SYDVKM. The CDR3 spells CASSLGTVQAFF. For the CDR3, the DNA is TGTGCCAGCAGTTTAGGGACAGTTCAAGCTTTCTTT.

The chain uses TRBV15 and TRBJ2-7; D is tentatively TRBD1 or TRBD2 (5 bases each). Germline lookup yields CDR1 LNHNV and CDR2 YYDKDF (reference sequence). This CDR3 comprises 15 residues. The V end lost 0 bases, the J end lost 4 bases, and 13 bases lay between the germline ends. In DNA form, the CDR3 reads TGTGCCACCAGCAGAGACCCGGGACCCTTTTACGAGCAGTACTTC. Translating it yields CATSRDPGPFYEQYF.

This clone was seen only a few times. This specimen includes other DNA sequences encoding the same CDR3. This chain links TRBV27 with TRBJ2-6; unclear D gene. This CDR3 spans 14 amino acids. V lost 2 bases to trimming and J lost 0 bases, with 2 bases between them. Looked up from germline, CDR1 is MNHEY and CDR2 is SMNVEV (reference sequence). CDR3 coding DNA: TGTGCCAGCAGTTTAAGCTCTGGGGCCAACGTCCTGACTTTC. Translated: CASSLSSGANVLTF.

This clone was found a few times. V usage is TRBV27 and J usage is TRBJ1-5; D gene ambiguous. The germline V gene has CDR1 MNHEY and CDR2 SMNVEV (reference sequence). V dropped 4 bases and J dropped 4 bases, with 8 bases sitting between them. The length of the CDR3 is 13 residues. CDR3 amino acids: CASSSAGNQPQHF. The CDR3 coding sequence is TGTGCCAGCAGTTCCGCTGGGAATCAGCCCCAGCATTTT.

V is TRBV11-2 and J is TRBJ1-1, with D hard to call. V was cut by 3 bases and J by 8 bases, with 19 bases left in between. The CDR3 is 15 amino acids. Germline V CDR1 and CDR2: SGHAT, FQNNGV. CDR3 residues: CASSLGGLGRVEAFF. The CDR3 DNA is TGTGCCAGCAGCTTGGGAGGGCTGGGAAGGGTCGAAGCTTTCTTT.

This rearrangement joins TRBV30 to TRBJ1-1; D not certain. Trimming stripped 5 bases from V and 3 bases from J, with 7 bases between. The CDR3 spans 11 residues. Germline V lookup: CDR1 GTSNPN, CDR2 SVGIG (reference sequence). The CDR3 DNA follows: TGTGCCTGGGCGACCGACACTGAAGCTTTCTTT. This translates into CAWATDTEAFF.

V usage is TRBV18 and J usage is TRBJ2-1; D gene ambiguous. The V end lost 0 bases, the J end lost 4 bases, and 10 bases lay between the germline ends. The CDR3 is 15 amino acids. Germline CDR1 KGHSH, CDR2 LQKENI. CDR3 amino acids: CASSPPIRVYNEQFF. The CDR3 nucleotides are TGTGCCAGCTCACCACCAATACGGGTGTACAATGAGCAGTTCTTC. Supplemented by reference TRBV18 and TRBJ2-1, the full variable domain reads NAGVMQNPRHLVRRRGQEARLRCSPMKGHSHVYWYRQLPEEGLKFMVYLQKENIIDESGMPKERFSAEFPKEGPSILRIQQVVRGDSAAYFCASSPPIRVYNEQFFGPGTRLTVL.

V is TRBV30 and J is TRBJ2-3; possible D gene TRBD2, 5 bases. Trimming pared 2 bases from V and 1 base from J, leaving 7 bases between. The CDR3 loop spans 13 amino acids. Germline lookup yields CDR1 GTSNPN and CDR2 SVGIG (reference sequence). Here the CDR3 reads CAWSKGGTDTQYF. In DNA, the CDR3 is TGTGCCTGGAGTAAGGGAGGCACAGATACGCAGTATTTT.

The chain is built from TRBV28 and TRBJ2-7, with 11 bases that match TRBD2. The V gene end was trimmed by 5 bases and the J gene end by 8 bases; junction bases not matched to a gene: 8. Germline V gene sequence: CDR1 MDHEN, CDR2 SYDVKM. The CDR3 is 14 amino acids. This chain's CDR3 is CASSRTSGPAKQYF. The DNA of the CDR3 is TGTGCCAGCAGTCGGACTAGCGGGCCGGCCAAGCAGTACTTC.

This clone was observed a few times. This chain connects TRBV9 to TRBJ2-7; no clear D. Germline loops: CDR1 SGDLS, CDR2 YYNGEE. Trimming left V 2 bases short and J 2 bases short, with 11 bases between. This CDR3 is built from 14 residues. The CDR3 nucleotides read TGTGCCAGCAGCGTGGCTCGGAGTCCCTACGAGCAGTACTTC. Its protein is CASSVARSPYEQYF.

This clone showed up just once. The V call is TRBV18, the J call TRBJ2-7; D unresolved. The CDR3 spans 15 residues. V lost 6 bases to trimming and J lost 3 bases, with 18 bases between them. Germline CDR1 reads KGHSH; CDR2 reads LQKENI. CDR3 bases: TGTGCCAGCTCCCCCTTGGAGCGTAAGGTCTACGAGCAGTACTTC. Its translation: CASSPLERKVYEQYF.

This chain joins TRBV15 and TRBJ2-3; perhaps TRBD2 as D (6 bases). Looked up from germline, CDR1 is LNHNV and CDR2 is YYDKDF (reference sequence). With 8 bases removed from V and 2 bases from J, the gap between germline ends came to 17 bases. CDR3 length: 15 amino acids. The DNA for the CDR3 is TGTGCCACCTGCTCAAAGCGGGCCCCCACAGATACGCAGTATTTT. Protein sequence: CATCSKRAPTDTQYF.

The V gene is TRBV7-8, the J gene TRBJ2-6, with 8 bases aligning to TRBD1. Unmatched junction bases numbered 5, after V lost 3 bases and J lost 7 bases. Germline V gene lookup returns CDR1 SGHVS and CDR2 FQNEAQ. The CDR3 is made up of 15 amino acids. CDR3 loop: CASSFQGTGANVLTF. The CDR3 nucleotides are TGTGCCAGCAGCTTTCAGGGGACAGGAGCCAACGTCCTGACTTTC.

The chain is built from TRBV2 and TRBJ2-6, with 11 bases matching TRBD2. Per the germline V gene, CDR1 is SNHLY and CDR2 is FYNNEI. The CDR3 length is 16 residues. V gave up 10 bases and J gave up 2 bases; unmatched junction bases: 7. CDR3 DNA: TGTGCCATACCGGCTAGCGGGAGGACTGGGGCCAACGTCCTGACTTTC. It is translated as CAIPASGRTGANVLTF. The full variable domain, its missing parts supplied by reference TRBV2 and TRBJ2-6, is EPEVTQTPSHQVTQMGQEVILRCVPISNHLYFYWYRQILGQKVEFLVSFYNNEISEKSEIFDDQFSVERPDGSNFTLKIRSTKLEDSAMYFCAIPASGRTGANVLTFGAGSRLTVL.

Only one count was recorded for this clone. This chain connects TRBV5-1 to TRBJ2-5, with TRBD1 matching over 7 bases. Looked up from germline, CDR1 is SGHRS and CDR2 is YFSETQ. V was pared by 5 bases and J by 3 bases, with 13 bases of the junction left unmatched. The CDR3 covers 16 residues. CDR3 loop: CASRRELTGSKETQYF. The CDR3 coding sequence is TGCGCCAGCAGACGAGAATTGACAGGGAGTAAAGAGACCCAGTACTTC.

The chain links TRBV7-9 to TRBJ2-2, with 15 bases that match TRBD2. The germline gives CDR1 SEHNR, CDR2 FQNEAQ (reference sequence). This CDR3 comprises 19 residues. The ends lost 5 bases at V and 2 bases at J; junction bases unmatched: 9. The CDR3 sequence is CASSPRVGLAGGNTGELFF. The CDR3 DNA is TGTGCCAGCAGCCCTCGTGTGGGACTAGCGGGAGGAAACACCGGGGAGCTGTTTTTT.

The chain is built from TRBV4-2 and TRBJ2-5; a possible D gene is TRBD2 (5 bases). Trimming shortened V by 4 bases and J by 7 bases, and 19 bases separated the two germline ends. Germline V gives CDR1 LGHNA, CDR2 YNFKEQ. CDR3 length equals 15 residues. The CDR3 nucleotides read TGTGCCAGCAGCCCCTCCAGCGGCGGACCTGGGACCCAGTACTTC. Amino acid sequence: CASSPSSGGPGTQYF.

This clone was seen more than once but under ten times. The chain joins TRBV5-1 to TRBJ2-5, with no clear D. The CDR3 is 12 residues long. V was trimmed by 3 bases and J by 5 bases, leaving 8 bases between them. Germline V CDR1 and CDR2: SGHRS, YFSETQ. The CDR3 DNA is TGCGCCAGCAGCTCCACGGTGGAGACCCAGTACTTC. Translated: CASSSTVETQYF.